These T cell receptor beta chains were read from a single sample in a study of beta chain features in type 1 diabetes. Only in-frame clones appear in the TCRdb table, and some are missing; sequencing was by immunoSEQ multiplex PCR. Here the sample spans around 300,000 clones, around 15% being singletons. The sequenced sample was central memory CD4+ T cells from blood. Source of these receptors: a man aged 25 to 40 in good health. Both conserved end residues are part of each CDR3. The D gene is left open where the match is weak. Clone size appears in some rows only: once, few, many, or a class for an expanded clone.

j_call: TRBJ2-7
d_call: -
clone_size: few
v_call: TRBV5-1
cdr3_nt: TGCGCCAGCAGCTTGGATGGGGGGTCGGCCTACGAGCAGTACTTC
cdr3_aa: CASSLDGGSAYEQYF

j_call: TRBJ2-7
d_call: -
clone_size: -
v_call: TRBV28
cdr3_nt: TGTGCCAGCACCTCGTATGGGTCCCCCTCCTACGAGCAGTACTTC
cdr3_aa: CASTSYGSPSYEQYF

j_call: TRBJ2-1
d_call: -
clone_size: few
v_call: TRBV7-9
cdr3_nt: TGTGCCAGCAGCTTAGACGGGAGAATCCTAAGGAATGAGCAGTTCTTC
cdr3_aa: CASSLDGRILRNEQFF

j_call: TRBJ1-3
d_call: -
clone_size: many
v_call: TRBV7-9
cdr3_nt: TGTGCCAGCAGCTTAGACCACGCATCTCAGGGGTTTGGAAACACCATATATTTT
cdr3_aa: CASSLDHASQGFGNTIYF

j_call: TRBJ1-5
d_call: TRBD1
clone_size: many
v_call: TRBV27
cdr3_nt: TGTGCCAGCAGGGAGACCGGGGACAGGATACAGCCCCAGCATTTT
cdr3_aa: CASRETGDRIQPQHF

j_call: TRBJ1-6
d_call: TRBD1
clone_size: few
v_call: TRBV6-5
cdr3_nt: TGTGCCAGCAGTTACTCGAGACAGGGAAATTCACCCCTCCACTTT
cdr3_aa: CASSYSRQGNSPLHF

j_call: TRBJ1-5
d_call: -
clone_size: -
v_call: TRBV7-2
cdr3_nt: TGTGCCAGCAGCTTAACCGGGGGCAATCAGCCCCAGCATTTT
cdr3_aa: CASSLTGGNQPQHF

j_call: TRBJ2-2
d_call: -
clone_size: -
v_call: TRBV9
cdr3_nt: TGTGCCAGCAGTCCGGACAGACTCCATAGAGGGGAGCTGTTTTTT
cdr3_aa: CASSPDRLHRGELFF

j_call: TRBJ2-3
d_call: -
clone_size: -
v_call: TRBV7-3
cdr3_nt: TGTGCCAGCAGCTTAACGGGGCCGGATACGCAGTATTTT
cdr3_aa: CASSLTGPDTQYF

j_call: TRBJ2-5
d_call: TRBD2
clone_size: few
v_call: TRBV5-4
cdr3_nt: TGTGCCAGCAGCTTTAGCGGGGGGGCCCTAAAAGAGACCCAGTACTTC
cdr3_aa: CASSFSGGALKETQYF

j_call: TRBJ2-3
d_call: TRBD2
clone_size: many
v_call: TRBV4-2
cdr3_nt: TGTGCCAGCAGCCCAAGACTAGCGGCAAGCACAGATACGCAGTATTTT
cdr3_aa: CASSPRLAASTDTQYF

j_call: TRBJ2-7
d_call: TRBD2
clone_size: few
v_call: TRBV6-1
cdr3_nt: TGTGCCAGCAGTGCGGCTAGCGGGGGCAAACCCTACGAGCAGTACTTC
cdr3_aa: CASSAASGGKPYEQYF

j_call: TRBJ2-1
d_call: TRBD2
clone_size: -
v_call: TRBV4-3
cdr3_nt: TGCGCCAGCAGCCCTGCGACTAGCGGGAGCCCCTACAATGAGCAGTTCTTC
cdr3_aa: CASSPATSGSPYNEQFF

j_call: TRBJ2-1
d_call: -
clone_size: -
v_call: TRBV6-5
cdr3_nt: TGTGCCAGCAGGAAACAGGGCGATGAGCAGTTCTTC
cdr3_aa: CASRKQGDEQFF

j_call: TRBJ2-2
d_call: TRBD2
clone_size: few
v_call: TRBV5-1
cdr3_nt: TGCGCCAGCACCTGGGGGACTAGCGGGGCCGGGGAGCTGTTTTTT
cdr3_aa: CASTWGTSGAGELFF

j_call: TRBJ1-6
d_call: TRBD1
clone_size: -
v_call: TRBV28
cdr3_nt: TGTGCCAGCAGTCCCGGACAGGGTGGCTCCTATAATTCACCCCTCCACTTT
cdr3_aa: CASSPGQGGSYNSPLHF

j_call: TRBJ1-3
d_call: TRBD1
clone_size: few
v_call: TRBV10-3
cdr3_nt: TGTGCCATCAGTGGGACAGGGGGAAACACCATATATTTT
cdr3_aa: CAISGTGGNTIYF

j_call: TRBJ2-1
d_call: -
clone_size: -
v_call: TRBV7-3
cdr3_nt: TGTGCCAGCAGCTTAACTTCGAGCTTCACTGAGCAGTTCTTC
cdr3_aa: CASSLTSSFTEQFF

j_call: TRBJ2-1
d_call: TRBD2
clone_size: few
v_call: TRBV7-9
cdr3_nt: TGTGCCAGCAGCCCAGGGACTAGAGGGAATGAGCAGTTCTTC
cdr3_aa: CASSPGTRGNEQFF

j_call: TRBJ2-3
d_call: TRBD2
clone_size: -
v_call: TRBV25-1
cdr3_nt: TGTGCCAGCAGTGCCATGGGGACTACGCCCACAGATACGCAGTATTTT
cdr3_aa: CASSAMGTTPTDTQYF

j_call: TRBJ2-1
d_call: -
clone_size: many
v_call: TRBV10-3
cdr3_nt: TGTGCCATCAGTGAGTTCAGGGAGGATGAGCAGTTCTTC
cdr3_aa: CAISEFREDEQFF

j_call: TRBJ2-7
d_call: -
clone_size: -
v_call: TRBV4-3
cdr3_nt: TGCGCCAGCAGCCAAGATTTGGGCCGACCCTACGAGCAGTACTTC
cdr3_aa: CASSQDLGRPYEQYF

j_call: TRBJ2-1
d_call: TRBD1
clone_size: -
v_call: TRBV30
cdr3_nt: TGTGCCTGGACGAGGACAGGGGCGGAAAATGAGCAGTTCTTC
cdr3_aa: CAWTRTGAENEQFF

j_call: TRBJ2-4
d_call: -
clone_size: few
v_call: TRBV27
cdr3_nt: TGTGCCAGCAGTTTTAAGGACATTCAGTACTTC
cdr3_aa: CASSFKDIQYF

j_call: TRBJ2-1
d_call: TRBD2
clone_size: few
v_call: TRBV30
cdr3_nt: TGTGCCTGGAGTGGCGGGACTAGCGTTAGTCCATACAATGAGCAGTTCTTC
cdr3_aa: CAWSGGTSVSPYNEQFF

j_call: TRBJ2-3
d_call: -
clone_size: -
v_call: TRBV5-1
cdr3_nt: TGCGCCAGCAGCTTGTACAGCACCACAGATACGCAGTATTTT
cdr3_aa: CASSLYSTTDTQYF

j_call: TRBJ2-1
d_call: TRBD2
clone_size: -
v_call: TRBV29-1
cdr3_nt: TGCAGCGTTGTGTTGTTAGCGGGAGGGCCCAATGAGCAGTTCTTC
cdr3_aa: CSVVLLAGGPNEQFF

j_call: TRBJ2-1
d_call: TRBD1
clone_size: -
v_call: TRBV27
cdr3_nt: TGTGCCAGCAGGAGAGCACAGGGGGCCTACAATGAGCAGTTCTTC
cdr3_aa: CASRRAQGAYNEQFF

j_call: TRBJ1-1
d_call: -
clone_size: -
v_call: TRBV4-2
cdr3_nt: TGTGCCAGCAGCCAAGATGTAGTTCGGAACACTGAAGCTTTCTTT
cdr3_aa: CASSQDVVRNTEAFF

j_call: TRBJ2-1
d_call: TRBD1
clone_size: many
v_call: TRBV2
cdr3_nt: TGTGCCCGAACCGGGACAGCTTACAATGAGCAGTTCTTC
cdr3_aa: CARTGTAYNEQFF

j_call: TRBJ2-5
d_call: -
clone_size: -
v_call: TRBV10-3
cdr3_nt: TGTGCCAGCGCCACCTCAGGAGAGACCCAGTACTTC
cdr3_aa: CASATSGETQYF

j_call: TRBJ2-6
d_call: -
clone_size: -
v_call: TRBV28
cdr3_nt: TGTGCCAGCAGCTACGACATTGCTGGGGCCAACGTCCTGACTTTC
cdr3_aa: CASSYDIAGANVLTF

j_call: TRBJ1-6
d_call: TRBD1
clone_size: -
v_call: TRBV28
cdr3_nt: TGTGCCAGCAGTTTAGCAGGGGGAAAAGGTTCACCCCTCCACTTT
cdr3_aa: CASSLAGGKGSPLHF

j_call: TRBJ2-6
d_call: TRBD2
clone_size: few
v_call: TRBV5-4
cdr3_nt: TGTGCCAGCAGCTCCAGGACTAGGATGGCTGGGGCCAACGTCCTGACTTTC
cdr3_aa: CASSSRTRMAGANVLTF

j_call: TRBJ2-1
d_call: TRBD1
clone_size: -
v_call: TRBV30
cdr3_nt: TGTGCCTGGAGTAGGGACAGGGGAGATGAGCAGTTCTTC
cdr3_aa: CAWSRDRGDEQFF

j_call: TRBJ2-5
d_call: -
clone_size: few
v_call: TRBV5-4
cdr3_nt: TGTGCCAGCAGCCAAGATGGTAGCGCGGGAGAGACCCAGTACTTC
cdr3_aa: CASSQDGSAGETQYF

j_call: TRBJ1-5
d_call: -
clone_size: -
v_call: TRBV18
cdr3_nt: TGTGCCAGCTCACCGGGGGCGGCCAATCAGCCCCAGCATTTT
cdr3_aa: CASSPGAANQPQHF

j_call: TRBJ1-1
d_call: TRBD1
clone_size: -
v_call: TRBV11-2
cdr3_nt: TGTGCCAGCAGCCTCCACAGGGGGAGGACTGAAGCTTTCTTT
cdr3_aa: CASSLHRGRTEAFF

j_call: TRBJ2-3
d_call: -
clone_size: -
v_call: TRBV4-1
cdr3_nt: TGCGCCAGCAGCCTTCGCGCTAGCGGCACAGATACGCAGTATTTT
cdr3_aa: CASSLRASGTDTQYF

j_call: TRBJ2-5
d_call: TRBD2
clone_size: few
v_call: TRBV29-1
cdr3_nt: TGCAGCGCCGAGGGACTAGCGGTCGAGGGAGGCCAGTACTTC
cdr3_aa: CSAEGLAVEGGQYF

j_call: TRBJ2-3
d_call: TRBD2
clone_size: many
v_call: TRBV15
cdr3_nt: TGTGCCACCAGCACGGTAGCGGGCCGCACAGATACGCAGTATTTT
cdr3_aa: CATSTVAGRTDTQYF

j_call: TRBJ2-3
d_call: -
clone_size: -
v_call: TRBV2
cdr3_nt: TGTGCCAGCAGTGAATGGGCAGTTAGCACAGATACGCAGTATTTT
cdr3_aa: CASSEWAVSTDTQYF

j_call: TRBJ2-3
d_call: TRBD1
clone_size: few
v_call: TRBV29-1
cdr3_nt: TGCAGCGCACAGGGGGCGCGAGCAGATACGCAGTATTTT
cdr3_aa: CSAQGARADTQYF

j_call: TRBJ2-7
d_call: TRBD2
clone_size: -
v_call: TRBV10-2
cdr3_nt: TGCGCCAGCACCGAGACTAGCGGACCCTACGAGCAGTACTTC
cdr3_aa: CASTETSGPYEQYF

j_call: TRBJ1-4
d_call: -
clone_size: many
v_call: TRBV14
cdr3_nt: TGTGCCAGCAGCCAAGTTGCCGGGGGAGAAAAACTGTTTTTT
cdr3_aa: CASSQVAGGEKLFF

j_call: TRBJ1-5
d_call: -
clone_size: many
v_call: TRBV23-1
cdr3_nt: TGCGCCAGCGGACTTCTCCAGGGGAATCAGCCCCAGCATTTT
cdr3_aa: CASGLLQGNQPQHF

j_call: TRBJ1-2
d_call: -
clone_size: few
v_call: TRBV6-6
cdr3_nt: TGTGCCAGCAGGACCGGGGGCGAGAGGGGAGGCTACACCTTC
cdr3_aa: CASRTGGERGGYTF

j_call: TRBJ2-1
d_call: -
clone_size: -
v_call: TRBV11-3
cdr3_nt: TGTGCCAGCAGCTTAGATGGCCCCTCCGCCAGGGAGCAGTTCTTC
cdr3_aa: CASSLDGPSAREQFF

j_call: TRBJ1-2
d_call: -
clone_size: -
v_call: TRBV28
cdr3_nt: TGTGCCAGCAGCCCGGCGGGGGGCAACTATGGCTACACCTTC
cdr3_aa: CASSPAGGNYGYTF

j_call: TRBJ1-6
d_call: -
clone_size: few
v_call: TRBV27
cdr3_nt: TGTGCCAGCAGTTTATTTCTCGAACGGGGCTGGAAAGGTTCACCCCTCCACTTT
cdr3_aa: CASSLFLERGWKGSPLHF

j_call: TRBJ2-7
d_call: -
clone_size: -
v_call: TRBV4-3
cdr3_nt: TGCGCCAGCAGCCCGCGACAGAACTACGAGCAGTACTTC
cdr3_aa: CASSPRQNYEQYF

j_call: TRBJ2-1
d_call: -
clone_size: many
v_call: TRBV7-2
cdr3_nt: TGTGCCAGCAGCTTAGCTCTCGGTGAGCAGTTCTTC
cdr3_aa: CASSLALGEQFF

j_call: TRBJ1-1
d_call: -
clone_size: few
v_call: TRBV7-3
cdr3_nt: TGTGCCAGCAGCCTAAATGGGGGCGCGAACACTGAAGCTTTCTTT
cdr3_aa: CASSLNGGANTEAFF

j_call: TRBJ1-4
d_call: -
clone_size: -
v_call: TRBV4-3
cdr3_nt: TGCGCCAGCAGCCGACGAGACAGATTCAATGAAAAACTGTTTTTT
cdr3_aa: CASSRRDRFNEKLFF

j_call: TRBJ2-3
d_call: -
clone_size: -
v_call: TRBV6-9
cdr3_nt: TGTGCCAGCAGTTATCTAACTAGCCCGGGCACAGATACGCAGTATTTT
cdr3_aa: CASSYLTSPGTDTQYF

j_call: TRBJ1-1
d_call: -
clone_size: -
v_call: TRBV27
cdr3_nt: TGTGCCAGCAGCCTTGCGGGGCCGATGGTGATGAACACTGAAGCTTTCTTT
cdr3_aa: CASSLAGPMVMNTEAFF

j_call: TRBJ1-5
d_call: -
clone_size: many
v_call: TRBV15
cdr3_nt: TGTGCCACCAGCCGGGACACTAATCAGCCCCAGCATTTT
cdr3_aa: CATSRDTNQPQHF

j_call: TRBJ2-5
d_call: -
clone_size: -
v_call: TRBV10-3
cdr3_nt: TGTGCCATCAGTGAGGCGAAGGGGAGGGAGACCCAGTACTTC
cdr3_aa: CAISEAKGRETQYF

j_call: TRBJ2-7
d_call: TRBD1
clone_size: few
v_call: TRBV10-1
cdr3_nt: TGCGCCAGCAGTGAGCCCATAAGGGGGCCGAACTACGAGCAGTACTTC
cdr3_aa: CASSEPIRGPNYEQYF

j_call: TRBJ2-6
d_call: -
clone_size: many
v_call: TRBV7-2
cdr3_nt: TGTGCCAGCAGCTTGGAGGGTTCTGGGGCCAACGTCCTGACTTTC
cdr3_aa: CASSLEGSGANVLTF